The 2 T cell receptor beta chains in this list originate from one sample, sequenced in a study of T cell repertoires in cytomegalovirus infection (dated by TCRdb to about 2019). Sequencing took place on an Illumina HiSeq 1500. TCRdb reanalyzed the raw reads on its own, using fastp at Q25 for trimming and MiXCR for clone calling, and kept in-frame beta chains. Every CDR3 protein is listed once, alongside the most common genes and DNA of its rows. The sample table contains a few hundred thousand distinct CDR3 sequences; only one count was recorded for approximately 9.1% of them. The biggest ten clones account for around 16% of the sample. Sequenced material: PBMCs. The receptor source for this set is a human donor in good health (CMV status not recorded). Some clones in this sample may be carry-over from other donors' samples.

The CDR3 here is CATSDPFGSPGVPVRNEQFF. CDR3 coding DNA: TGTGCCACCAGTGACCCTTTTGGGTCCCCCGGGGTTCCCGTGCGCAATGAGCAGTTCTTC. The V gene is TRBV24-1, the J gene TRBJ2-1, with D tentatively TRBD2 (5 bases). With 4 bases removed from V and 6 bases from J, the gap between germline ends came to 30 bases. The CDR3 has 20 residues. Germline-derived CDR1 and CDR2 are KGHDR and SFDVKD.

This clonotype was detected ten times or more. The V call is TRBV24-1, the J call TRBJ1-5; a weak D match, TRBD1 (6 bases). CDR1 and CDR2 (germline): KGHDR, SFDVKD. CDR3 length: 15 amino acids. Trimming took off 3 bases at V and 2 bases at J, with 10 bases between the two ends. The CDR3 DNA follows: TGTGCCACCAGTGATACCCGGACAGGCAATCAGCCCCAGCATTTT. It is translated as CATSDTRTGNQPQHF.